Listed below are T cell receptor beta chains from one sample, sequenced in a study of T cell changes during pregnancy in multiple sclerosis. Some clones are missing from TCRdb's copy, which holds only in-frame ones; the method was immunoSEQ multiplex PCR. Of about 73,000 clones listed, about 92% are singletons. Sequenced here: peripheral blood, sampled in the third trimester of pregnancy. These receptors came from a female donor in good health, enrolled as a control in a pregnancy study. The CDR3 runs from the conserved cysteine through the conserved F or W. Each record gives: V gene, D gene, clone size, CDR3 length, J gene, CDR3 protein, CDR3 DNA. A D gene is named only where the DNA matches it firmly. The size field is filled for only some rows; it gives once, few, many or a size class.

V: TRBV5-1; D: TRBD2; size: .; length: 15; J: TRBJ2-7; CDR3: CASSMTSGSSYEQYF; DNA: TGCGCCAGCAGTATGACTAGCGGGAGCTCCTACGAGCAGTACTTC
V: TRBV20-1; D: .; size: .; length: 11; J: TRBJ2-3; CDR3: CSAATQGTQYF; DNA: TGCAGTGCAGCGACCCAAGGTACGCAGTATTTT
V: TRBV4-1; D: .; size: .; length: 16; J: TRBJ1-5; CDR3: CASSQVWTEGNQPQHF; DNA: TGCGCCAGCAGCCAAGTTTGGACGGAGGGCAATCAGCCCCAGCATTTT
V: TRBV6-5; D: .; size: .; length: 14; J: TRBJ2-3; CDR3: CASSYGGQSDTQYF; DNA: TGTGCCAGCAGTTACGGGGGCCAGTCAGATACGCAGTATTTT
V: TRBV2; D: TRBD2; size: .; length: 15; J: TRBJ2-1; CDR3: CASSVFGRSYNEQFF; DNA: TGTGCCAGCAGTGTGTTCGGGAGGTCCTACAATGAGCAGTTCTTC
V: TRBV10-3; D: TRBD2; size: .; length: 16; J: TRBJ2-3; CDR3: CAISESGTTSTDTQYF; DNA: TGTGCCATCAGTGAGTCCGGGACTACTAGCACAGATACGCAGTATTTT
V: TRBV16; D: .; size: .; length: 16; J: TRBJ1-4; CDR3: CASSQKSSGVGEKLFF; DNA: TGTGCCAGCAGCCAAAAGTCATCCGGGGTGGGAGAAAAACTGTTTTTT
V: TRBV5-4; D: TRBD2; size: once; length: 12; J: TRBJ2-3; CDR3: CASSHGTSLQYF; DNA: TGTGCCAGCAGCCATGGGACTAGCCTACAGTATTTT
V: TRBV2; D: .; size: few; length: 14; J: TRBJ1-2; CDR3: CATATGHDPYGYTF; DNA: TGTGCCACCGCGACAGGACATGACCCCTATGGCTACACCTTC
V: TRBV19; D: TRBD2; size: .; length: 15; J: TRBJ2-1; CDR3: CASNAGVSSYNEQFF; DNA: TGTGCCAGTAATGCGGGGGTCAGCTCCTACAATGAGCAGTTCTTC
V: TRBV21-1; D: .; size: .; length: 13; J: TRBJ1-4; CDR3: CATQDRGREKLFF; DNA: TGTGCCACTCAAGACAGGGGGCGAGAAAAACTGTTTTTT
V: TRBV21-1; D: .; size: .; length: 14; J: TRBJ2-7; CDR3: CAIDTPGHYYEQYF; DNA: TGTGCCATTGATACTCCGGGACACTACTACGAGCAGTACTTC
V: TRBV4-2; D: TRBD2; size: .; length: 16; J: TRBJ2-7; CDR3: CASSQGLAGDSYEQYF; DNA: TGTGCCAGCAGCCAAGGTCTAGCGGGAGACTCCTACGAGCAGTACTTC
V: TRBV6-5; D: .; size: .; length: 15; J: TRBJ2-2; CDR3: CASRPTSPNTGELFF; DNA: TGTGCCAGCAGACCTACTAGTCCGAACACCGGGGAGCTGTTTTTT
V: TRBV7-9; D: TRBD1; size: .; length: 17; J: TRBJ1-2; CDR3: CASSPRTGGLGGDGYTF; DNA: TGTGCCAGCAGCCCCCGGACAGGGGGCCTGGGCGGTGATGGCTACACCTTC
V: TRBV5-4; D: .; size: once; length: 13; J: TRBJ2-5; CDR3: CASSRAPQETQYF; DNA: TGTGCCAGCAGCCGAGCCCCTCAAGAGACCCAGTACTTC
V: TRBV6-1; D: TRBD1; size: .; length: 13; J: TRBJ1-5; CDR3: CASGQGINQPQHF; DNA: TGTGCCAGCGGACAGGGGATCAATCAGCCCCAGCATTTT
V: TRBV19; D: TRBD2; size: .; length: 17; J: TRBJ2-3; CDR3: CASSILASGPSTDTQYF; DNA: TGTGCCAGTAGTATTTTGGCTAGCGGGCCTAGCACAGATACGCAGTATTTT
V: TRBV6-4; D: TRBD2; size: few; length: 15; J: TRBJ2-1; CDR3: CASSDSTSGGAEQFF; DNA: TGTGCCAGCAGTGACTCGACTAGCGGGGGGGCTGAGCAGTTCTTC
V: TRBV2; D: .; size: .; length: 12; J: TRBJ2-1; CDR3: CASSESGNEQFF; DNA: TGTGCCAGCAGTGAATCAGGCAATGAGCAGTTCTTC
V: TRBV6-5; D: .; size: .; length: 14; J: TRBJ2-3; CDR3: CASSQEGGTDTQYF; DNA: TGTGCCAGCAGCCAGGAGGGTGGCACAGATACGCAGTATTTT
V: TRBV19; D: TRBD1; size: .; length: 17; J: TRBJ2-1; CDR3: CASSRTGTGSSYNEQFF; DNA: TGTGCCAGTAGTAGAACCGGGACAGGGAGCTCCTACAATGAGCAGTTCTTC
V: TRBV30; D: .; size: .; length: 12; J: TRBJ2-2; CDR3: CAWRRKAGELFF; DNA: TGTGCCTGGAGGAGGAAGGCCGGGGAGCTGTTTTTT